This T cell receptor beta chain was identified during a study of beta chain features in type 1 diabetes. Study results and caveats: Type 1 diabetes patients showed a moderate but significant shortening of TCRB CDR3s in all four CD4+ subsets.

This clone was detected only a few times. Its cognate antigen is unknown. Sorting with CD45RO/CCR7/CD25/CD127/CD95/CD27 yielded naive, central memory, regulatory and stem-like memory CD4+ cells. J was trimmed by 10 bases and V by 4 bases; bases with no gene match: 4. The germline gives CDR1 MDHEN, CDR2 SYDVKM. The CDR3 has 12 residues. Isolated RNA was reverse transcribed in full, so expressed TCRB transcripts were sequenced. Profiling relied on immunoSEQ multiplex PCR, and the TCRdb table lists in-frame clones only, not all of them. Here the sample spans around 160,000 clones, 6.5% to 10% being singletons.

The origin of this receptor is a woman aged 18-29 years with type 1 diabetes. The chain has TRBV28 and TRBJ2-1; TRBD2 matches at 7 bases. Material for sequencing was central memory CD4+ T cells from blood. CDR3 DNA sequence: TGTGCCAGCAGTTGGGGGGGGAAGGAGCAGTTCTTC. It specifies CASSWGGKEQFF.